The 21 T cell receptor beta chains below all came from one sample that was sequenced in a study of cytomegalovirus exposure and HLA in healthy donors. Amplification used 60 Vbeta primers and 13 Jbeta primers. The method was immunoSEQ multiplex PCR; TCRdb's version includes in-frame clones alone and lacks a portion of them. The sample lists about 160,000 clones; 76% were seen once. Sequencing was carried out using PBMCs. The receptors originated from a female donor in good health and CMV-seronegative.

This clone was detected only a few times. The CDR3 DNA sequence: TGTGCCAGCAGCAATGGGGGGTATGGCTACACCTTC. Protein sequence: CASSNGGYGYTF. The V call is TRBV11-3, the J call TRBJ1-2, with a possible D match to TRBD1 (5 bases). CDR1 is SGHNT and CDR2 is YENEEA in the germline V gene. Deletions cut 5 bases from V and 5 bases from J, with 9 bases between. This CDR3 spans 12 amino acids.

The chain has TRBV7-2 and TRBJ1-3; TRBD1 matches 7 bases. The V and J ends lost 5 bases and 3 bases, in that order; junction bases with no gene match: 7. The CDR3 is 15 residues long. The V gene's germline CDR1 is SGHTA and CDR2 FQGNSA. CDR3 sequence: CASSTRQGIGNTIYF. DNA of the CDR3: TGTGCCAGCAGCACCCGACAGGGCATTGGAAACACCATATATTTT.

In DNA form, the CDR3 reads TGTGCCAGCTCAGGCGCCGGGACAGGGGTGAACGAGCAGTACTTC. Protein sequence: CASSGAGTGVNEQYF. The chain links TRBV18 to TRBJ2-7, with TRBD1 matching 10 bases. The germline gives CDR1 KGHSH, CDR2 LQKENI. This CDR3 spans 15 amino acids. V gave up 5 bases and J gave up 5 bases; unmatched junction bases: 9.

The chain links TRBV7-9 to TRBJ1-2; 8 bases agree with TRBD1. Germline V gene sequence: CDR1 SEHNR, CDR2 FQNEAQ (reference sequence). V lost 4 bases, J lost 8 bases, and 15 bases stayed unmatched. This CDR3 is built from 16 residues. Here the CDR3 DNA reads TGTGCCAGCAGCTCCCCGACAGGGGTTCCTAGGAACGGCTACACCTTC. Protein sequence: CASSSPTGVPRNGYTF.

The V call is TRBV7-3, the J call TRBJ2-2, with 8 positions matching TRBD2. The J segment lost 1 base and the V segment lost 3 bases, leaving 1 base of the junction unmatched. The CDR3 contains 15 residues. Per germline, CDR1 SGHTA and CDR2 FQGTGA. The CDR3 here is CASSFTSGNTGELFF. Written as DNA, the CDR3 is TGTGCCAGCAGCTTCACTAGCGGGAACACCGGGGAGCTGTTTTTT.

The chain joins TRBV5-4 to TRBJ1-5; 7 nucleotides agree with TRBD1. V was pared by 0 bases and J by 3 bases, with 3 bases of the junction left unmatched. The CDR3 is 15 amino acids. From germline, CDR1 is SGHNT and CDR2 YYREEE (reference sequence). CDR3 amino acids: CASSLGGTVNQPQHF. The CDR3 coding sequence is TGTGCCAGCAGCTTGGGCGGGACAGTCAATCAGCCCCAGCATTTT. Combining the CDR3 with reference TRBV5-4 and TRBJ1-5 gives the whole variable domain ETGVTQSPTHLIKTRGQQVTLRCSSQSGHNTVSWYQQALGQGPQFIFQYYREEENGRGNFPPRFSGLQFPNYSSELNVNALELDDSALYLCASSLGGTVNQPQHFGDGTRLSIL.

The chain is built from TRBV7-9 and TRBJ2-6; D is uncertain. In germline, CDR1 is SEHNR, CDR2 FQNEAQ (reference sequence). The CDR3 loop spans 18 amino acids. V was cut by 6 bases and J by 3 bases, with 21 bases left in between. CDR3 in DNA: TGTGCCAGCAGATCCTCCTTCACCCAGCTAGGTGGGGCCAACGTCCTGACTTTC. Protein sequence: CASRSSFTQLGGANVLTF. Complete variable domain (other parts from reference TRBV7-9 and TRBJ2-6): DTGVSQNPRHKITKRGQNVTFRCDPISEHNRLYWYRQTLGQGPEFLTYFQNEAQLEKSRLLSDRFSAERPKGSFSTLEIQRTEQGDSAMYLCASRSSFTQLGGANVLTFGAGSRLTVL.

The chain employs TRBV6-6 and TRBJ1-5; D call uncertain. This CDR3 is 13 amino acids long. V lost 7 bases and J 6 bases, leaving 13 bases between the germline ends. Per germline, CDR1 MNHNY and CDR2 SVGAGI (reference sequence). The CDR3 DNA reads as TGTGCCAGCACCTCACATGGTTTTCAGCCCCAGCATTTT. It specifies CASTSHGFQPQHF.

This chain uses TRBV7-6 with TRBJ1-1; D remains ambiguous. V lost 3 bases and J lost 2, with 10 bases in between. This CDR3 contains 14 residues. Germline V gives CDR1 SGHVS, CDR2 FNYEAQ. The CDR3 loop is CASSFVGSNTEAFF. Here the CDR3 DNA reads TGTGCCAGCAGCTTCGTGGGCAGTAACACTGAAGCTTTCTTT. Variable domain in full (rest from reference TRBV7-6 and TRBJ1-1): GAGVSQSPRYKVTKRGQDVALRCDPISGHVSLYWYRQALGQGPEFLTYFNYEAQQDKSGLPNDRFSAERPEGSISTLTIQRTEQRDSAMYRCASSFVGSNTEAFFGQGTRLTVV.

The chain combines TRBV7-2 with TRBJ2-3; no clear D gene. Germline CDR1 reads SGHTA; CDR2 reads FQGNSA. This CDR3 is 12 amino acids long. Trimming removed 4 bases from V and 6 bases from J, with 8 bases in between. CDR3 nucleotides: TGTGCCAGCAGCTGGTCTCAGGATACGCAGTATTTT. Its protein is CASSWSQDTQYF.

This chain uses TRBV5-4 with TRBJ2-7; D not resolved. The length of the CDR3 is 13 residues. The V end lost 2 bases, the J end lost 5 bases, and 11 bases lay between the germline ends. CDR1 and CDR2 (germline): SGHNT, YYREEE (reference sequence). The CDR3 protein is CASSLLASHEQYF. CDR3 nucleotide sequence: TGTGCCAGCAGCTTATTAGCCAGCCACGAGCAGTACTTC.

The J gene is TRBJ2-5, the V gene TRBV7-2; 10 bases map to TRBD1. Germline V lookup: CDR1 SGHTA, CDR2 FQGNSA. CDR3 length equals 15 residues. Trimming cost V 5 bases and J 5 bases; bases outside gene matches: 8. CDR3 DNA sequence: TGTGCCAGCAGCAGGGGACAGGGGAGAAGGGAGACCCAGTACTTC. It encodes CASSRGQGRRETQYF.

CDR3 amino acids: CASSPRGDNSPLHF. The CDR3 DNA is TGTGCCAGCTCACCACGCGGGGATAATTCACCCCTCCACTTT. The chain joins TRBV18 to TRBJ1-6; D is ambiguous. V lost 1 base and J lost 5, with 6 bases in between. Germline values: CDR1 KGHSH, CDR2 LQKENI. The CDR3 has 14 residues. Drawing the rest from reference TRBV18 and TRBJ1-6, the complete variable domain is NAGVMQNPRHLVRRRGQEARLRCSPMKGHSHVYWYRQLPEEGLKFMVYLQKENIIDESGMPKERFSAEFPKEGPSILRIQQVVRGDSAAYFCASSPRGDNSPLHFGNGTRLTVT.

There are a few counts of this clone. J is TRBJ1-3 and V is TRBV5-4; the D gene is possibly TRBD1 (5 bases). Germline V lookup: CDR1 SGHNT, CDR2 YYREEE (reference sequence). V was pared by 0 bases and J by 4 bases, with 11 bases between. The CDR3 totals 15 residues. The CDR3: CASSLGGRTGNTIYF. CDR3 in DNA: TGTGCCAGCAGCTTGGGGGGGAGGACCGGAAACACCATATATTTT.

The chain combines TRBV18 with TRBJ2-7; 8 bases are shared with TRBD1. Germline V lookup: CDR1 KGHSH, CDR2 LQKENI. The CDR3 is 15 amino acids. V lost 1 base and J lost 6; bases outside the gene matches: 8. The CDR3 DNA follows: TGTGCCAGCTCACCACGAAGGACAGGGCTCAGCGAGCAGTACTTC. Translated, it gives CASSPRRTGLSEQYF.

The chain couples TRBV7-8 to TRBJ1-3, with TRBD1 as a possible D gene (5 bases). Germline assignment: CDR1 SGHVS and CDR2 FQNEAQ. Between the trimmed V and J ends, which lost 0 bases and 2 bases, there was a span of 11 bases. The CDR3 extends over 16 amino acids. CDR3 in amino acids: CASSLAAGKPGNTIYF. In DNA form, the CDR3 reads TGTGCCAGCAGCTTAGCGGCAGGGAAACCTGGAAACACCATATATTTT. Combining the CDR3 with reference TRBV7-8 and TRBJ1-3 gives the whole variable domain GAGVSQSPRYKVAKRGQDVALRCDPISGHVSLFWYQQALGQGPEFLTYFQNEAQLDKSGLPSDRFFAERPEGSVSTLKIQRTQQEDSAVYLCASSLAAGKPGNTIYFGEGSWLTVV.

The chain uses TRBV6-1 and TRBJ1-5, with 8 bases identical to TRBD1. Germline values: CDR1 MNHNS, CDR2 SASEGT. V shed 6 bases, J shed 5 bases, and the junction held 9 bases outside the gene matches. This CDR3 is 15 amino acids long. In nucleotides, the CDR3 is TGTGCCAGCAGAAGACCTGGGACAGGATATCAGCCCCAGCATTTT. Translating it yields CASRRPGTGYQPQHF.

The chain is built from TRBV5-1 and TRBJ2-7; D is ambiguous. The CDR3 totals 15 residues. V lost 5 bases, J lost 1 base, and 16 bases lay in between. From germline, CDR1 is SGHRS and CDR2 YFSETQ. The chain's CDR3 is CASSPGATPSYEQYF. The CDR3 DNA reads as TGCGCCAGCAGTCCCGGAGCCACCCCTTCCTACGAGCAGTACTTC.

The chain combines TRBV28 with TRBJ2-7, with 12 bases lining up with TRBD2. The CDR3 covers 15 residues. Trimming cost V 7 bases and J 0 bases; bases outside gene matches: 4. The germline V gene has CDR1 MDHEN and CDR2 SYDVKM. The CDR3 reads CASILAGGPSYEQYF. The CDR3 DNA is TGTGCCAGCATACTAGCGGGAGGTCCCTCCTACGAGCAGTACTTC.

The chain uses TRBV10-3 and TRBJ1-1, with D tentatively TRBD1 (5 bases). Germline assignment: CDR1 ENHRY and CDR2 SYGVKD. The CDR3 spans 14 residues. Trimming removed 4 bases from V and 0 bases from J, with 9 bases in between. CDR3 sequence: CAISARDLNTEAFF. In DNA, the CDR3 is TGTGCCATCAGTGCCAGGGACTTGAACACTGAAGCTTTCTTT.

The V gene is TRBV6-1, the J gene TRBJ2-1; D ambiguous. Germline CDR1 MNHNS, CDR2 SASEGT. Trimming took 0 bases from V and 9 from J, leaving 6 bases between them. The CDR3 totals 12 residues. DNA for the CDR3: TGTGCCAGCAGTGAAGCCCCCCGTGAGCAGTTCTTC. It specifies CASSEAPREQFF.